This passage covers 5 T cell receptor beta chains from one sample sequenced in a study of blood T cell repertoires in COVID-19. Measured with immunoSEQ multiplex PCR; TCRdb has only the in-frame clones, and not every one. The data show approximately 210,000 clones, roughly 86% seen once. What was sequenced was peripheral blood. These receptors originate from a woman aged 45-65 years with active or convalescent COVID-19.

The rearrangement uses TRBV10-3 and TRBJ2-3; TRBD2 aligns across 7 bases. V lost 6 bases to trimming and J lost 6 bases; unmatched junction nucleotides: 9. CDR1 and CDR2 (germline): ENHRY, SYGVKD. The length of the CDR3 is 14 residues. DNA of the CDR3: TGTGCCATCAGACCGGGAGGCCAAGCCGATACGCAGTATTTT. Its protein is CAIRPGGQADTQYF.

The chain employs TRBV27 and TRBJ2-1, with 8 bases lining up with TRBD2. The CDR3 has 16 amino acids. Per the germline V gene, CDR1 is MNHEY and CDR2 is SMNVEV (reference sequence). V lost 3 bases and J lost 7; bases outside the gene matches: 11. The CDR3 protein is CASSFLAGLPGNEQFF. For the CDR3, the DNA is TGTGCCAGCAGTTTCCTAGCGGGCCTCCCAGGGAATGAGCAGTTCTTC.

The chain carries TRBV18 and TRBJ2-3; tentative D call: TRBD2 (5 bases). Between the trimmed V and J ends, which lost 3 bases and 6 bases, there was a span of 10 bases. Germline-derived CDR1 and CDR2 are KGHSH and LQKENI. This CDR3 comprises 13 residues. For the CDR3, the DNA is TGTGCCAGCTCACCTGGGGAGTACGATACGCAGTATTTT. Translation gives CASSPGEYDTQYF.

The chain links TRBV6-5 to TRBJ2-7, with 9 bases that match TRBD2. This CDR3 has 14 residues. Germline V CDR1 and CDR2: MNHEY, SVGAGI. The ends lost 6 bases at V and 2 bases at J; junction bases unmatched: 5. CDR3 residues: CASSRAGGPYEQYF. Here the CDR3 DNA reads TGTGCCAGCAGCCGAGCGGGAGGTCCCTACGAGCAGTACTTC.

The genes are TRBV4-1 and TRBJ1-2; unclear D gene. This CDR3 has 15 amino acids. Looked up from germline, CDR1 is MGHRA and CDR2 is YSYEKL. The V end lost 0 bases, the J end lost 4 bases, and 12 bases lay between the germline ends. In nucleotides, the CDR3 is TGCGCCAGCAGCCAAGATAGTTCGGTTTTCTATGGCTACACCTTC. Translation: CASSQDSSVFYGYTF.